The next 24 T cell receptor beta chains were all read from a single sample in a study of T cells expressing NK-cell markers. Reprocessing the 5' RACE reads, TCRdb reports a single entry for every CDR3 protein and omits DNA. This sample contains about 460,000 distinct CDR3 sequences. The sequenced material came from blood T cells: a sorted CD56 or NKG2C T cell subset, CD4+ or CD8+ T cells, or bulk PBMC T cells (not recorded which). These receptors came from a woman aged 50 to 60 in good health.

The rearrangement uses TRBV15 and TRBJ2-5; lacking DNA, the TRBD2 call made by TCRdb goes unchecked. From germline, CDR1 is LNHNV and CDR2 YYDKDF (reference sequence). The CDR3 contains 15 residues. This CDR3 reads CATSRDGNSGTSQYF.

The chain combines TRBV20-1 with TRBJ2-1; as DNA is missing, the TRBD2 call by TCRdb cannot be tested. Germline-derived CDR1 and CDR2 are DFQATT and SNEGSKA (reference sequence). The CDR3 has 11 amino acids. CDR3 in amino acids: CSADWRYEQFF.

This CDR3 is CSVGTLGEKLFF. The gene calls are TRBV29-1 and TRBJ1-4. The CDR3 is 12 amino acids. Looked up from germline, CDR1 is SQVTM and CDR2 is ANQGSEA.

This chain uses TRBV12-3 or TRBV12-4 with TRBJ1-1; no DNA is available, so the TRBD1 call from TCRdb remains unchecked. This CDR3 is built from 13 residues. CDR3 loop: CASSPGTWAEAFF.

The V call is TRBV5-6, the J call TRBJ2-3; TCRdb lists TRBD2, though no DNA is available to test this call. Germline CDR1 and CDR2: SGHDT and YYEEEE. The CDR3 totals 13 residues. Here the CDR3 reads CASSQAGADTQYF.

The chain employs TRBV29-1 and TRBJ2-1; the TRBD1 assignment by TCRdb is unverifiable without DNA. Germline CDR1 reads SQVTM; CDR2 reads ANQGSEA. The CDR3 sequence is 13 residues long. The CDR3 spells CSAGGQGANEQFF.

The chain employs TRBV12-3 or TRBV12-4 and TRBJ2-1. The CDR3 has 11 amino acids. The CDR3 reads CASSLVYGQFF.

This chain's CDR3 is CASSLGTSGRAGDNEQFF. V gene TRBV4-2 combines with J gene TRBJ2-1; checking the TCRdb D call of TRBD2 is not possible without DNA. This CDR3 region has 18 residues. Germline values: CDR1 LGHNA, CDR2 YNFKEQ.

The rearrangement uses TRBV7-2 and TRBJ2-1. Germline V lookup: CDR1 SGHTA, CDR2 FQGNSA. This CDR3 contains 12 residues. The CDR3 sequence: CASSPDWVKQFF.

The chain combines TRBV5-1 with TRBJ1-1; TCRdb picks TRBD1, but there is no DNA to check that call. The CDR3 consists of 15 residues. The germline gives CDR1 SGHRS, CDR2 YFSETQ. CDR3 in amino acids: CASSLPTGSNTEAFF.

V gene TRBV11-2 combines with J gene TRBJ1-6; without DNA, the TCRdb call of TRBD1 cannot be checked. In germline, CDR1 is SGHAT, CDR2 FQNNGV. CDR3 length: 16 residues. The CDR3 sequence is CASSLLGAGGNSPLHF.

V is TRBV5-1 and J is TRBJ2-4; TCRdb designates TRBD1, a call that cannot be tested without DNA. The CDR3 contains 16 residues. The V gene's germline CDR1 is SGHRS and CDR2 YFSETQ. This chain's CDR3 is CASRSGQDFSKNIQYF.

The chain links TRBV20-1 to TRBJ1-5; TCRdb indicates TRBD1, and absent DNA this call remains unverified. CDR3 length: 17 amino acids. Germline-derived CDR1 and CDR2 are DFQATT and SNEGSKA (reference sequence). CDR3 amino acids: CSALRGDHRGGNQPQHF.

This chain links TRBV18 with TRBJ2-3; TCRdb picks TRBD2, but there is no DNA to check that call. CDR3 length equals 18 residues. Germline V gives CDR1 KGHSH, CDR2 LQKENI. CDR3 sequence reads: CASSPALAGASGTDTQYF.

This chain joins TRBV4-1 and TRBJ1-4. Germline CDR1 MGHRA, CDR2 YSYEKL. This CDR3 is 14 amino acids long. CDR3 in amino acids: CASSHDRRGEKLFF.

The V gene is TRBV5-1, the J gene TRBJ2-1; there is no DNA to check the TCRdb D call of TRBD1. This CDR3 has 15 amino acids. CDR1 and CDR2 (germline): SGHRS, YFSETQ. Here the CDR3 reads CASSVRTLYDNEQFF.

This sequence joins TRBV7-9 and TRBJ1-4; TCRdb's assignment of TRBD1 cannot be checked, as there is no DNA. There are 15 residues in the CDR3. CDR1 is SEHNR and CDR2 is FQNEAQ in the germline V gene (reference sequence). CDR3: CASSKRQGRNEKLFF.

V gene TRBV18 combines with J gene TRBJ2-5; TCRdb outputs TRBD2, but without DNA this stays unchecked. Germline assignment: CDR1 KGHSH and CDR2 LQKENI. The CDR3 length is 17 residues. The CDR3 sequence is CASSPGGTTRAKETQYF.

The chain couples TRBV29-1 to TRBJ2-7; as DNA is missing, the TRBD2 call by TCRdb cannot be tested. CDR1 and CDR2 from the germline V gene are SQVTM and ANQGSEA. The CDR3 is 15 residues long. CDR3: CSVEWNAGTGYEQYF.

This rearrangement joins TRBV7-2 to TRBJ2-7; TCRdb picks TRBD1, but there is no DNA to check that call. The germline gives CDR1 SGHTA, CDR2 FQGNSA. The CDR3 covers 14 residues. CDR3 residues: CASSTGIWDYEQYF.

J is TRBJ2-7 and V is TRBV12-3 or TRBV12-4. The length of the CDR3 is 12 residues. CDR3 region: CASSLSLGEQYF.

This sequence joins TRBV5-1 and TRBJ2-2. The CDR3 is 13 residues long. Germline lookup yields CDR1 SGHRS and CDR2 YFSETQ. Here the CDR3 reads CASSLVLTGELFF.

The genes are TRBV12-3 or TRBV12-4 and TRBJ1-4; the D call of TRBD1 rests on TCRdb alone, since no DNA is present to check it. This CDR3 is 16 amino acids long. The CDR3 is CASSFALGQRNEKLFF.

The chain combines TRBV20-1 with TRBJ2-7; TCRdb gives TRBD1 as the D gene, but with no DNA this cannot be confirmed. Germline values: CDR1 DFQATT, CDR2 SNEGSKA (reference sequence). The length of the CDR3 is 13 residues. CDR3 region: CSARDGASHEQYF.